This TCR beta chain appears in the sequencing data of a study of cytomegalovirus exposure and HLA in healthy donors. Across the study: Inside one of the first data releases sat some 85 million unique TCRs taken from HLA-typed donors.

The PCR contained 60 Vbeta and 13 Jbeta primers. Assay used: immunoSEQ multiplex PCR; TCRdb lists only in-frame clones, some missing. The table lists over 100,000 clones, over 75% of them singletons. Study findings and constraints: Among TCR beta chains, those listed as cytomegalovirus-associated numbered approximately 150. Sequences of the TCR beta chain were said to predict the HLA-A and HLA-B alleles of most subjects accurately.

This clone turned up a few times. Its antigen is still unknown. This TCR came from a man aged 60 to 75 in good health and CMV-seropositive. The specimen was PBMCs.

CDR3 sequence reads: CAITRTDRTEAFF. In DNA, the CDR3 is TGTGCCATCACCAGGACAGATAGAACTGAAGCTTTCTTT. The V gene is TRBV10-3, the J gene TRBJ1-1; tentative D call: TRBD1 (6 bases). The CDR3 consists of 13 residues. Trimming stripped 7 bases from V and 5 bases from J, with 14 bases between. CDR1 and CDR2 (germline): ENHRY, SYGVKD.